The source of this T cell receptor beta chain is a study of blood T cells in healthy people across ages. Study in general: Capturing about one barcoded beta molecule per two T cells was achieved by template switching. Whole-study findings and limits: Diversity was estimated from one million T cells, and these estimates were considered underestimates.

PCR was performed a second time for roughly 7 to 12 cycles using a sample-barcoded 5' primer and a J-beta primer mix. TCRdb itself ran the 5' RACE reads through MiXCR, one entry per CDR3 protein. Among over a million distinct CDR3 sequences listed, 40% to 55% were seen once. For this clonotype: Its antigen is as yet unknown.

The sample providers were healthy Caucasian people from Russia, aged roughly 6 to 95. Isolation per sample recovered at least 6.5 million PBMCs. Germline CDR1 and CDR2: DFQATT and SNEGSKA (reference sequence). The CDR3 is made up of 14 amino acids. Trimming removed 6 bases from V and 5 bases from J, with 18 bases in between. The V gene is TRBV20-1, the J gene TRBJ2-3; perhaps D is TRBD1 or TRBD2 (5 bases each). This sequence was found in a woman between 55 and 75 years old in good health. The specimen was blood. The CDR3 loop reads CSADGTENLDTQYF. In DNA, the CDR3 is TGCAGTGCAGATGGGACCGAAAATTTAGATACGCAGTATTTT.